This T cell receptor beta chain derives from a study of blood T cell repertoires in COVID-19. Germline-derived CDR1 and CDR2 are LNHDA and SQIVND (reference sequence). This CDR3 has 16 residues. The V gene end was trimmed by 0 bases and the J gene end by 8 bases; junction bases not matched to a gene: 8. Original methodology: Amplification of reference gene primers provided the estimated nucleated cell counts. Measured with immunoSEQ multiplex PCR; TCRdb has only the in-frame clones, and not every one. V, J and clone size reflect that table, while D and trimming were determined from the DNA. The table has about 200,000 clones, 82% seen once.

The sequencing sample was made of peripheral blood. The TCR sequence derives from a woman in her 70s with COVID-19, enrolled during active disease. The chain joins TRBV19 to TRBJ2-4; the match to TRBD2 covers 9 bases. In nucleotides, the CDR3 is TGTGCCAGTAGTATAGATAGGCTAGCGGGACGCGACATTCAGTACTTC. It encodes CASSIDRLAGRDIQYF.